This TCR beta chain stems from a study of T cells in localized non-small cell lung cancer. Per the germline V gene, CDR1 is LNHDA and CDR2 is SQIVND (reference sequence). V gave up 7 bases and J gave up 7 bases, with 22 bases separating them. CDR3 size: 15 residues. The data were produced by immunoSEQ multiplex PCR, yet TCRdb's version contains in-frame clones alone and is incomplete. The sample lists tens of thousands of clones, 84% occurring once. The J gene is TRBJ1-2, the V gene TRBV19; D may be TRBD1 (5 bases). The TCR was taken from an older female donor with stage I lung adenocarcinoma. The starting material was peripheral blood, obtained before any cancer treatment. The CDR3 nucleotides read TGTGCCAGTACCCCATGGTCAGGGTATGAGGCTGGCTACACCTTC. It translates to CASTPWSGYEAGYTF. Using reference TRBV19 and TRBJ1-2 for the parts outside the CDR3, the full variable domain is DGGITQSPKYLFRKEGQNVTLSCEQNLNHDAMYWYRQDPGQGLRLIYYSQIVNDFQKGDIAEGYSVSREKKESFPLTVTSAQKNPTAFYLCASTPWSGYEAGYTFGSGTRLTVV.